This T cell receptor beta chain was documented in a study of tumor and adjacent non-tumor tissue in lung cancer. On the study more broadly: Histology: eleven to twelve adenocarcinoma, a couple of squamous cell carcinoma, 1 small cell lung cancer.

TCRbeta libraries were built with three rounds of nested PCR, modified from ARM-PCR. TCRdb fed the multiplex PCR reads into MiXCR, producing one record per CDR3 protein. The sample consists of over 110,000 distinct CDR3 sequences, approximately 66% of them appearing once. Details on this clonotype: Antigen: not known. The germline gene is not matched at one end of the junction; a read error may be the cause.

Broader study findings: Tumor tissue had significantly higher TCR diversity than normal lung. Top 100 clones took a larger repertoire share in normal lung.

CDR1 is DFQATT and CDR2 is SNEGSKA in the germline V gene (reference sequence). This CDR3 comprises 13 residues. No cell sorting was done before RNA was extracted from the tissue. Between August and November 2014, newly diagnosed, chemotherapy-naive lung cancer patients underwent thoracic surgery in China. The sequencing sample was made of lung tumor tissue. This rearrangement joins TRBV20-1 to TRBJ2-1; weak D call: TRBD1 (5 bases). The clonotype was recovered from a man in his fifties or sixties with small cell lung cancer. The CDR3 coding sequence is TGCACTGCTAGGGGCGCGAGTATCGATGAGCAGTTCTTC. Translation: CTARGASIDEQFF.